The 6 T cell receptor beta chains presented below share a single source sample, sequenced in a study of cytomegalovirus exposure and HLA in healthy donors. The PCR employed 60 Vbeta primers together with 13 Jbeta primers. Using immunoSEQ multiplex PCR, the repertoire was profiled, and TCRdb retains in-frame clones only, with some absent. The data contain around 80,000 clones, approximately 67% of them seen just once; the ten biggest clones take up approximately 4%. Material: PBMCs. The receptors derive from a male donor in good health and CMV-seropositive.

The chain joins TRBV28 to TRBJ1-6; 9 nucleotides match TRBD1. V lost 7 bases and J lost 7; bases outside the gene matches: 11. Germline V lookup: CDR1 MDHEN, CDR2 SYDVKM. This CDR3 is built from 16 residues. CDR3 protein: CASTYRQGQGNSPLHF. DNA for the CDR3: TGTGCCAGCACCTACCGTCAAGGACAGGGGAATTCACCCCTCCACTTT.

This rearrangement joins TRBV21-1 to TRBJ2-7; the table assigns TRBD2, which was not confirmed against the DNA. TRBV21-1 is a pseudogene. The length of the CDR3 is 16 residues. CDR3 loop: CASSPSLRGHVYEQYF. The CDR3 region has the DNA TGTGCCAGCAGCCCTTCTTTGCGGGGGCACGTCTACGAGCAGTACTTC.

This chain connects TRBV30 to TRBJ1-2, with TRBD1 matching 10 bases. Trimming at V came to 3 bases and at J to 5 bases, leaving 9 bases not matched to a gene. The CDR3 is made up of 15 amino acids. Germline CDR1 reads GTSNPN; CDR2 reads SVGIG (reference sequence). The CDR3 region is CAWSIGQGVEYGYTF. CDR3 sequence (DNA): TGTGCCTGGAGCATTGGACAGGGGGTAGAATATGGCTACACCTTC.

The gene calls are TRBV9 and TRBJ1-1, with D perhaps TRBD1 (6 bases). Germline V lookup: CDR1 SGDLS, CDR2 YYNGEE. V shed 2 bases and J shed 7 bases, with 18 bases lying between them. CDR3 size: 15 residues. DNA for the CDR3: TGTGCCAGCAGCGTTCCAGCGGGGGGGCTCGGTGAAGCTTTCTTT. Its protein product is CASSVPAGGLGEAFF.

The chain recombines TRBV6-5 with TRBJ1-2; 10 bases are shared with TRBD1. Germline-derived CDR1 and CDR2 are MNHEY and SVGAGI. The CDR3 has 14 residues. Germline trimming cut 6 bases from V and 6 bases from J; bases unmatched to any gene: 7. The CDR3 reads CASSYRGQGNGYTF. The CDR3 DNA is TGTGCCAGCAGCTACCGGGGACAGGGGAATGGCTACACCTTC.

V and J are TRBV2 and TRBJ1-5, with D unresolved. CDR1 SNHLY and CDR2 FYNNEI come from the germline V gene. V was pared by 2 bases and J by 5 bases, with 16 bases between. There are 16 residues in the CDR3. The CDR3 DNA reads as TGTGCCAGCAGTGAACGGGGAACGGTCGGGGATCAGCCCCAGCATTTT. Amino acids: CASSERGTVGDQPQHF.